The T cell receptor beta chain described here comes from a study of early T cells in non-severe SARS-CoV-2 infection. Looking at the study overall: Sequencing input comprised bulk RNA from unsorted whole blood; chain pairing was not available. Findings and caveats of the study: VDJdb matches were skewed toward anti-spike CD8 T cell responses.

In regard to this clonotype: Antigen specificity is unknown.

Researchers attached unique molecular identifiers to individual cDNA molecules. TCRdb re-called the 5' RACE reads with MiXCR, one entry per CDR3 protein. The sample lists 25,000 to 35,000 distinct CDR3 sequences; 5.5% to 6% were seen once. The V gene's germline CDR1 is GTSNPN and CDR2 SVGIG (reference sequence). This CDR3 contains 14 residues. The ends lost 2 bases at V and 1 base at J; junction bases unmatched: 1. Sequenced material: whole blood. This clonotype was obtained from an adult who was a healthcare worker with PCR-confirmed SARS-CoV-2 infection or an uninfected control (not recorded which). The chain uses TRBV30 and TRBJ2-3; 9 nucleotides align to TRBD1. The chain's CDR3 is CAWSWTGGTDTQYF. CDR3 sequence (DNA): TGTGCCTGGAGTTGGACAGGGGGCACAGATACGCAGTATTTT.